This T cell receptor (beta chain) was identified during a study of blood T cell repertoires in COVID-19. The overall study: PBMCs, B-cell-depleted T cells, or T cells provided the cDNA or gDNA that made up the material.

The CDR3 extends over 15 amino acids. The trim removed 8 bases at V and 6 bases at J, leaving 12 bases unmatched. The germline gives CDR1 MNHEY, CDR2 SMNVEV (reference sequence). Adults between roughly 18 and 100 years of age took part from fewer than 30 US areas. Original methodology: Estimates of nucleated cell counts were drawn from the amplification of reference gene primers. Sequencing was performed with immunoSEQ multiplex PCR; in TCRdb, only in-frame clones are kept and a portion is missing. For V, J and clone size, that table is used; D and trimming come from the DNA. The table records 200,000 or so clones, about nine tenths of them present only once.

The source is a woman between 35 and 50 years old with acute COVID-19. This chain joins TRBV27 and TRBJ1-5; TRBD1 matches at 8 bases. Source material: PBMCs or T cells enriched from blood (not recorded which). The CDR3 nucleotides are TGTGCCAGCTCAGCCGGACAGGGTGGATCTCAGCCCCAGCATTTT. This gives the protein CASSAGQGGSQPQHF.